The 23 T cell receptor beta chains given below trace back to one sample, sequenced in a study of CD8 T cells in Susac syndrome. With random hexamers, reverse transcription was performed on roughly 0.5 to 1 ug of RNA. MiXCR, applied by TCRdb to the immunoSEQ multiplex PCR reads, yields one record per CDR3 protein. The sample lists under 150,000 distinct CDR3 sequences, almost 96% occurring once. Sequencing used CD4+ T cells from PBMCs. The receptors derive from a human donor with Susac syndrome.

This chain uses TRBV12-3 or TRBV12-4 with TRBJ2-2; a possible D gene is TRBD1 (6 bases). The CDR3 is 13 residues long. Trimming removed 3 bases from V and 6 bases from J, with 8 bases in between. The CDR3 spells CASSLTGSGELFF. The CDR3 nucleotides read TGTGCCAGCAGTTTGACAGGTTCCGGGGAGCTGTTTTTT.

The J gene is TRBJ1-2, the V gene TRBV7-2, with TRBD1 matching over 8 bases. CDR3 length: 16 residues. Losses at the gene ends were 5 bases for V and 0 bases for J; bases not matched to a gene: 8. In germline, CDR1 is SGHTA, CDR2 FQGNSA. The CDR3: CASSHRDRTANYGYTF. CDR3 in DNA: TGTGCCAGCAGCCATAGGGACAGGACCGCTAACTATGGCTACACCTTC.

The chain recombines TRBV11-2 with TRBJ2-2, with D maybe TRBD1 (6 bases). V lost 2 bases and J lost 0, with 10 bases in between. CDR1 SGHAT and CDR2 FQNNGV come from the germline V gene. The CDR3 has 16 residues. CDR3 protein: CASSLIGTTNTGELFF. The DNA for the CDR3 is TGTGCCAGCAGCTTAATCGGGACAACGAACACCGGGGAGCTGTTTTTT.

The V gene is TRBV9, the J gene TRBJ2-3; 7 bases match TRBD2. This CDR3 comprises 19 residues. Looked up from germline, CDR1 is SGDLS and CDR2 is YYNGEE. The V segment lost 0 bases and the J segment 5 bases; nucleotides outside the gene matches: 18. CDR3 residues: CASSVEYWDYTVGGDTQYF. The CDR3 nucleotides read TGTGCCAGCAGCGTAGAATATTGGGACTATACCGTGGGTGGAGATACGCAGTATTTT. The variable domain in full, completed from reference TRBV9 and TRBJ2-3, reads DSGVTQTPKHLITATGQRVTLRCSPRSGDLSVYWYQQSLDQGLQFLIQYYNGEERAKGNILERFSAQQFPDLHSELNLSSLELGDSALYFCASSVEYWDYTVGGDTQYFGPGTRLTVL.

The chain employs TRBV5-1 and TRBJ2-1, with 10 positions matching TRBD1. Germline assignment: CDR1 SGHRS and CDR2 YFSETQ. The CDR3 is 15 amino acids. The V and J ends lost 3 bases and 5 bases, in that order; junction bases with no gene match: 5. The CDR3 DNA is TGCGCCAGCAGCTCCTCGGGACAGGGGAACAATGAGCAGTTCTTC. Translated, it gives CASSSSGQGNNEQFF.

The rearrangement links TRBV7-2 to TRBJ2-7; 7 positions agree with TRBD1. Germline-derived CDR1 and CDR2 are SGHTA and FQGNSA. The CDR3 runs to 15 residues. V lost 1 base and J lost 3; bases outside the gene matches: 6. This CDR3 reads CASSLVITGDYEQYF. CDR3 coding DNA: TGTGCCAGCAGCTTAGTAATCACAGGGGACTACGAGCAGTACTTC.

In the case of this clonotype: The junction departs from germline at one end; a sequencing error may be responsible. The chain couples TRBV20-1 to TRBJ2-1; TRBD2 aligns across 7 bases. The CDR3 consists of 11 residues. Germline V gene sequence: CDR1 DFQATT, CDR2 SNEGSKA (reference sequence). CDR3 bases: TGCAGTGCTAGTAATGGGGGGGAGCCGTTCTTC. Amino acid sequence: CSASNGGEPFF.

This chain joins TRBV28 and TRBJ1-1; 7 bases are a match to TRBD1. V trimming: 6 bases; J trimming: 7 bases; junction bases outside the gene matches: 11. The CDR3 consists of 14 residues. CDR1 MDHEN and CDR2 SYDVKM come from the germline V gene. CDR3 protein: CASSRTGEGSEAFF. The CDR3 nucleotides are TGTGCCAGCAGCCGTACAGGGGAGGGTAGTGAAGCTTTCTTT.

This rearrangement joins TRBV10-2 to TRBJ2-4; no reliable D call. Trimming cost V 3 bases and J 7 bases, with 13 bases left between them. Per germline, CDR1 WSHSY and CDR2 SAAADI. The CDR3 has 14 residues. CDR3 residues: CASSDPPRTNIQYF. CDR3 DNA: TGCGCCAGCAGTGATCCACCAAGGACCAACATTCAGTACTTC.

The chain combines TRBV19 with TRBJ2-1; 9 nucleotides line up with TRBD1. The CDR3 runs 16 residues. Unmatched junction bases numbered 7, after V lost 5 bases and J lost 2 bases. Per germline, CDR1 LNHDA and CDR2 SQIVND (reference sequence). The CDR3 nucleotides are TGTGCCAGTAGTGGGGGACAGGGAAACACCTACAATGAGCAGTTCTTC. Amino acids: CASSGGQGNTYNEQFF. The full variable domain, in which reference TRBV19 and TRBJ2-1 provide the parts outside the CDR3, is DGGITQSPKYLFRKEGQNVTLSCEQNLNHDAMYWYRQDPGQGLRLIYYSQIVNDFQKGDIAEGYSVSREKKESFPLTVTSAQKNPTAFYLCASSGGQGNTYNEQFFGPGTRLTVL.

This clonotype was seen a single time. This chain joins TRBV5-1 and TRBJ2-6, with D uncertain. V lost 3 bases to trimming and J lost 0 bases, with 10 bases between them. Germline lookup yields CDR1 SGHRS and CDR2 YFSETQ. CDR3 length: 16 residues. As DNA, the CDR3 is TGCGCCAGCAGCTCAGGAGCGTCCTCTGGGGCCAACGTCCTGACTTTC. It encodes CASSSGASSGANVLTF. Based on the CDR3 plus reference TRBV5-1 and TRBJ2-6, the full variable domain is KAGVTQTPRYLIKTRGQQVTLSCSPISGHRSVSWYQQTPGQGLQFLFEYFSETQRNKGNFPGRFSGRQFSNSRSEMNVSTLELGDSALYLCASSSGASSGANVLTFGAGSRLTVL.

A single count supports this clonotype. The chain uses TRBV20-1 and TRBJ2-5; TRBD1 aligns across 7 bases. This CDR3 has 13 residues. CDR1 and CDR2 (germline): DFQATT, SNEGSKA (reference sequence). The ends lost 2 bases at V and 7 bases at J; junction bases unmatched: 7. The CDR3 nucleotides are TGCAGTGCTAGACAAGACAGGGTTACGACCCAGTACTTC. Translated, it gives CSARQDRVTTQYF.

This sequence joins TRBV7-9 and TRBJ1-2; D gene uncertain. This CDR3 is 14 amino acids long. CDR1 and CDR2 from the germline V gene are SEHNR and FQNEAQ (reference sequence). Trimming removed 6 bases from V and 2 bases from J, with 13 bases in between. The chain's CDR3 is CASSISDANYGYTF. CDR3 DNA: TGTGCCAGCAGTATCTCCGACGCGAACTATGGCTACACCTTC.

The rearrangement links TRBV15 to TRBJ2-5; tentatively, D is TRBD1 or TRBD2 (5 bases each). CDR3 length: 17 residues. Germline V CDR1 and CDR2: LNHNV, YYDKDF (reference sequence). Trimming left V 4 bases short and J 4 bases short, with 22 bases between. Written as DNA, the CDR3 is TGTGCCACCAGCACCTCCGGCCGGGGCGTAAATCGAGAGACCCAGTACTTC. This gives the protein CATSTSGRGVNRETQYF.

This sequence joins TRBV5-1 and TRBJ2-3; 8 nucleotides agree with TRBD1. The trim removed 3 bases at V and 8 bases at J, leaving 8 bases unmatched. This CDR3 is 14 amino acids long. In germline, CDR1 is SGHRS, CDR2 YFSETQ. CDR3 sequence: CASSSGTGFSTQYF. CDR3 sequence (DNA): TGCGCCAGCAGCTCCGGGACAGGCTTCAGTACGCAGTATTTT.

The gene calls are TRBV12-3 or TRBV12-4 and TRBJ1-1; TRBD1 is a possible D gene (5 bases). Trimming cost V 3 bases and J 10 bases, with 12 bases left between them. This CDR3 has 12 residues. The CDR3 spells CASSLGPGGAFF. In DNA form, the CDR3 reads TGTGCCAGCAGTTTGGGACCCGGTGGAGCTTTCTTT.

This chain uses TRBV28 with TRBJ1-2, with 7 bases lining up with TRBD1. The J segment lost 7 bases and the V segment lost 6 bases, leaving 11 bases of the junction unmatched. CDR3 length equals 14 residues. Germline V lookup: CDR1 MDHEN, CDR2 SYDVKM. CDR3 protein: CASRTGRPGGGYTF. CDR3 nucleotide sequence: TGTGCCAGCAGGACAGGGCGGCCGGGGGGTGGCTACACCTTC.

The rearrangement joins TRBV12-5 to TRBJ1-1; D remains ambiguous. The germline V gene has CDR1 LGHNT and CDR2 FRNRAP. V was pared by 1 base and J by 0 bases, with 6 bases between. CDR3 length equals 14 residues. The chain's CDR3 is CASGLDGLNTEAFF. The CDR3 nucleotides read TGTGCTAGTGGTTTGGACGGATTGAACACTGAAGCTTTCTTT.

In its sample, this clonotype was seen once. The CDR3 bases are TGCAGTGCTAGAATTGGGGTTCAAGAGACCCAGTACTTC. Protein product: CSARIGVQETQYF. The J gene is TRBJ2-5, the V gene TRBV20-1, with D hard to call. Trimming removed 2 bases at V and 2 bases at J, with 9 bases between. Looked up from germline, CDR1 is DFQATT and CDR2 is SNEGSKA (reference sequence). The CDR3 covers 13 residues.

The V call is TRBV18, the J call TRBJ1-1, with D unclear. The CDR3 length is 13 residues. V lost 8 bases, J lost 3 bases, and 13 bases lay in between. The germline gives CDR1 KGHSH, CDR2 LQKENI. CDR3 in DNA: TGTGCCAGCCGACGTAATCAGGACACTGAAGCTTTCTTT. Encoded protein: CASRRNQDTEAFF.

The V gene is TRBV18, the J gene TRBJ2-1; TRBD2 matches 7 bases. This CDR3 spans 15 amino acids. The V and J ends lost 3 bases and 1 base, in that order; junction bases with no gene match: 3. Germline lookup yields CDR1 KGHSH and CDR2 LQKENI. Written as DNA, the CDR3 is TGTGCCAGCTCACCGGGGAGGGTATCCTACAATGAGCAGTTCTTC. Protein product: CASSPGRVSYNEQFF.

This rearrangement joins TRBV12-3 or TRBV12-4 to TRBJ2-1; D unclear. V lost 6 bases, J lost 7 bases, and 16 bases lay in between. The CDR3 spans 14 residues. CDR3 in DNA: TGTGCCAGCAGCCCCCCCCGGCCTGCAAATGAGCAGTTCTTC. Protein: CASSPPRPANEQFF.

This chain uses TRBV7-9 with TRBJ2-3; TRBD1 aligns across 7 bases. Germline assignment: CDR1 SEHNR and CDR2 FQNEAQ (reference sequence). CDR3 length equals 15 residues. V shed 5 bases, J shed 0 bases, and the junction held 5 bases outside the gene matches. The CDR3 DNA reads TGTGCCAGCAGCCCTACAGGGGTCAGCACAGATACGCAGTATTTT. Protein sequence: CASSPTGVSTDTQYF. The variable domain in full, with the rest retrieved from reference TRBV7-9 and TRBJ2-3, is DTGVSQNPRHKITKRGQNVTFRCDPISEHNRLYWYRQTLGQGPEFLTYFQNEAQLEKSRLLSDRFSAERPKGSFSTLEIQRTEQGDSAMYLCASSPTGVSTDTQYFGPGTRLTVL.